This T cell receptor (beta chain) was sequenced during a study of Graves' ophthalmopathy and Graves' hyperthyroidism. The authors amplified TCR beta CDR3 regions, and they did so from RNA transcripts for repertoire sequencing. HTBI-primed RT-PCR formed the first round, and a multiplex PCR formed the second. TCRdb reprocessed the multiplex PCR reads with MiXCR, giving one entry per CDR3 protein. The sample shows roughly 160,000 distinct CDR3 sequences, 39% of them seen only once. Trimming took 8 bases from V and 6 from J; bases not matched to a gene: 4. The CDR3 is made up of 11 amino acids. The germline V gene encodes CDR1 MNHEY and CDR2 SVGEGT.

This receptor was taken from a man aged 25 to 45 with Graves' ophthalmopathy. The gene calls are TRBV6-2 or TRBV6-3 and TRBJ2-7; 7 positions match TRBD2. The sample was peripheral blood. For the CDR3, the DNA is TGTGCCAGCTTTTCGGGGGGCGAGCAGTACTTC. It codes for CASFSGGEQYF.